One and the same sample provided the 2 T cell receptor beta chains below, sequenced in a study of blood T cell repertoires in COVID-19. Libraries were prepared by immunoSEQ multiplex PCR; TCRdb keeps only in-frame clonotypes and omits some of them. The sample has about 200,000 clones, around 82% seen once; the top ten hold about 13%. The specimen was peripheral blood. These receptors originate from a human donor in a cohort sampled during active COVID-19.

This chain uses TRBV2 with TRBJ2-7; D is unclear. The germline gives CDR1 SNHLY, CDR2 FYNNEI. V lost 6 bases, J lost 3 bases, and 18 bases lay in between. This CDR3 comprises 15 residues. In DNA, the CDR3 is TGTGCCAGCAGCCCCACCCCGGCGGCCATCTACGAGCAGTACTTC. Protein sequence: CASSPTPAAIYEQYF.

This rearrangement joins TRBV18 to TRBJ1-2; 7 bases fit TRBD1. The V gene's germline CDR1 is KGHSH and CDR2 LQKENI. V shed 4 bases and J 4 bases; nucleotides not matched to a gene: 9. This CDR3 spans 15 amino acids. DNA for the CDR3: TGTGCCAGCTCACTTGACAGGGACCAACTCTATGGCTACACCTTC. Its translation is CASSLDRDQLYGYTF.